These 31 T cell receptor beta chains were sequenced from one sample in a study of blood T cell repertoires in COVID-19. Only in-frame clones appear in the TCRdb table, and some are missing; sequencing was by immunoSEQ multiplex PCR. The repertoire includes approximately 70,000 clones, about 80% of them detected once, and approximately 13% sits in the top ten. Material: peripheral blood. These receptors came from a woman older than 75 with acute or convalescent COVID-19.

CDR3 DNA: TGTGCCAGCAGCTTAGAACAGTACAATGAGCAGTTCTTC. It translates to CASSLEQYNEQFF. This sequence joins TRBV7-9 and TRBJ2-1; D remains unclear. Germline CDR1 SEHNR, CDR2 FQNEAQ (reference sequence). CDR3 length equals 13 residues. Trimming stripped 1 base from V and 4 bases from J, with 5 bases between.

The gene calls are TRBV5-1 and TRBJ2-5, with no clear D. Per the germline V gene, CDR1 is SGHRS and CDR2 is YFSETQ. Trimming removed 0 bases from V and 0 bases from J, with 3 bases in between. The CDR3 has 13 residues. CDR3: CASSLDNQETQYF. CDR3 sequence (DNA): TGCGCCAGCAGCTTGGACAACCAAGAGACCCAGTACTTC.

The V call is TRBV5-1, the J call TRBJ2-5; D ambiguous. There are 14 residues in the CDR3. V was trimmed by 5 bases and J by 0 bases, leaving 11 bases between them. Germline V gene lookup returns CDR1 SGHRS and CDR2 YFSETQ. In DNA, the CDR3 is TGCGCCAGCAGTAACGTGGGCGACCAAGAGACCCAGTACTTC. It translates to CASSNVGDQETQYF. The full variable domain, in which reference TRBV5-1 and TRBJ2-5 provide the parts outside the CDR3, is KAGVTQTPRYLIKTRGQQVTLSCSPISGHRSVSWYQQTPGQGLQFLFEYFSETQRNKGNFPGRFSGRQFSNSRSEMNVSTLELGDSALYLCASSNVGDQETQYFGPGTRLLVL.

The gene calls are TRBV5-4 and TRBJ2-3, with D unclear. CDR3 length: 13 residues. Germline lookup yields CDR1 SGHNT and CDR2 YYREEE (reference sequence). Trimming left V 4 bases short and J 2 bases short, with 8 bases between. The CDR3 DNA sequence: TGTGCCAGCAGCCTCGACAACACAGATACGCAGTATTTT. It specifies CASSLDNTDTQYF.

This clone has just one count. The chain employs TRBV18 and TRBJ1-1; TRBD1 matches 9 bases. Per the germline V gene, CDR1 is KGHSH and CDR2 is LQKENI. The ends lost 1 base at V and 3 bases at J; junction bases unmatched: 15. This CDR3 comprises 19 residues. The CDR3 nucleotides read TGTGCCAGCTCACCACGATCTGAGACAGGGGGTGGTCGCTACACTGAAGCTTTCTTT. Translated: CASSPRSETGGGRYTEAFF.

The genes are TRBV6-5 and TRBJ1-5; TRBD1 agrees at 7 bases. The germline V gene encodes CDR1 MNHEY and CDR2 SVGAGI. With V trimmed by 6 bases and J by 4 bases, 0 bases remained unmatched. The CDR3 contains 12 residues. CDR3 protein: CASRTGNQPQHF. The CDR3 DNA reads TGTGCCAGCAGGACAGGGAATCAGCCCCAGCATTTT.

The chain carries TRBV3-1 (or the pseudogene TRBV3-2) and TRBJ1-1; D is uncertain. Trimming shortened V by 5 bases and J by 3 bases, and 10 bases separated the two germline ends. Per germline, CDR1 LGHDT and CDR2 YNNKEL (reference sequence). The CDR3 consists of 13 residues. The CDR3 sequence: CASSYEMDTEAFF. In DNA, the CDR3 is TGTGCCAGCAGCTATGAGATGGACACTGAAGCTTTCTTT.

This chain links TRBV21-1 with TRBJ2-7; whether TRBD1, the table's D call, matches the DNA was not checked. TRBV21-1 counts as a pseudogene. CDR3 length: 15 residues. The CDR3 bases are TGTGCCAGCAGCAGGGGACAGGGAGGAAACTACGAGCAGTACTTC. Encoded protein: CASSRGQGGNYEQYF.

This clone was seen a handful of times. V usage is TRBV18 and J usage is TRBJ1-1; TRBD1 is a possible D gene (6 bases). The CDR3 loop spans 13 amino acids. Germline CDR1 and CDR2: KGHSH and LQKENI. The V end lost 4 bases, the J end lost 5 bases, and 11 bases lay between the germline ends. CDR3 nucleotide sequence: TGTGCCAGCTCACTAGGGGGGGATACTGAAGCTTTCTTT. It is translated as CASSLGGDTEAFF.

Turning to this clone: The same CDR3 can be traced to other DNA sequences in this sample. The CDR3 is CASSVAGRETQYF. CDR3 nucleotide sequence: TGTGCCAGCAGTGTCGCGGGGCGGGAGACCCAGTACTTC. The chain carries TRBV6-6 and TRBJ2-5; maybe TRBD2 (6 bases). CDR1 is MNHNY and CDR2 is SVGAGI in the germline V gene (reference sequence). The CDR3 runs to 13 residues. The V end lost 5 bases, the J end lost 5 bases, and 12 bases lay between the germline ends.

The CDR3 DNA follows: TGTGCCAGCAGCTTGGCGGGAGGCGGCAGGACCGGGGAGCTGTTTTTT. As protein: CASSLAGGGRTGELFF. The V gene is TRBV5-4, the J gene TRBJ2-2; TRBD2 matches at 7 bases. The CDR3 runs to 16 residues. V lost 0 bases and J lost 5; bases outside the gene matches: 7. Germline V gene sequence: CDR1 SGHNT, CDR2 YYREEE (reference sequence). Based on the CDR3 plus reference TRBV5-4 and TRBJ2-2, the full variable domain is ETGVTQSPTHLIKTRGQQVTLRCSSQSGHNTVSWYQQALGQGPQFIFQYYREEENGRGNFPPRFSGLQFPNYSSELNVNALELDDSALYLCASSLAGGGRTGELFFGEGSRLTVL.

This chain joins TRBV6-6 and TRBJ2-6; 7 positions agree with TRBD1. CDR1 is MNHNY and CDR2 is SVGAGI in the germline V gene (reference sequence). The length of the CDR3 is 15 residues. J lost 1 base, V lost 6 bases, and 3 bases had no gene match. This CDR3 reads CASSRGQSGANVLTF. CDR3 nucleotide sequence: TGTGCCAGCAGCCGGGGACAGTCTGGGGCCAACGTCCTGACTTTC.

V is TRBV19 and J is TRBJ2-7, with D tentatively TRBD1 (6 bases). This CDR3 contains 14 residues. The V gene's germline CDR1 is LNHDA and CDR2 SQIVND (reference sequence). V dropped 7 bases and J dropped 7 bases, with 20 bases sitting between them. The CDR3 region has the DNA TGTGCCAGTACCGAAACAGGGTCCGCGTGGGAGCAGTACTTC. Protein product: CASTETGSAWEQYF. Together with reference TRBV19 and TRBJ2-7, the CDR3 gives the full variable domain: DGGITQSPKYLFRKEGQNVTLSCEQNLNHDAMYWYRQDPGQGLRLIYYSQIVNDFQKGDIAEGYSVSREKKESFPLTVTSAQKNPTAFYLCASTETGSAWEQYFGPGTRLTVT.

V usage is TRBV10-3 and J usage is TRBJ1-2; 9 nucleotides align to TRBD1. The V segment lost 3 bases and the J segment 10 bases; nucleotides outside the gene matches: 9. Germline values: CDR1 ENHRY, CDR2 SYGVKD. This CDR3 has 14 amino acids. The CDR3 here is CAISERRDRENYTF. DNA of the CDR3: TGTGCCATCAGTGAACGACGGGACAGGGAAAACTACACCTTC.

This chain uses TRBV3-1 (or the pseudogene TRBV3-2) with TRBJ1-5; D is perhaps TRBD1 (5 bases). The V gene's germline CDR1 is LGHDT and CDR2 YNNKEL (reference sequence). The CDR3 length is 14 residues. V lost 3 bases and J 1 base, leaving 7 bases between the germline ends. The CDR3 here is CASSQGHSNQPQHF. In nucleotides, the CDR3 is TGTGCCAGCAGCCAGGGGCACAGCAATCAGCCCCAGCATTTT.

The rearrangement uses TRBV14 and TRBJ2-6; 16 bases fit TRBD2. The CDR3 contains 22 residues. The germline gives CDR1 SGHDN, CDR2 FVKESK. V shed 2 bases, J shed 0 bases, and the junction held 10 bases outside the gene matches. CDR3 sequence reads: CASSQPGTSGRAIRSGANVLTF. In DNA form, the CDR3 reads TGTGCCAGCAGCCAACCCGGGACTAGCGGGAGGGCCATTCGCTCTGGGGCCAACGTCCTGACTTTC.

The genes are TRBV6-5 and TRBJ1-3; unclear D gene. The CDR3 loop spans 15 amino acids. V lost 2 bases to trimming and J lost 4 bases, with 12 bases between them. The V gene's germline CDR1 is MNHEY and CDR2 SVGAGI. CDR3 protein: CASSYLGPGGNTIYF. The CDR3, as DNA: TGTGCCAGCAGTTACCTGGGCCCAGGCGGAAACACCATATATTTT.

The chain recombines TRBV27 with TRBJ1-4; 7 bases agree with TRBD1. Trimming cost V 5 bases and J 3 bases; bases outside gene matches: 9. The CDR3 length is 16 residues. Per germline, CDR1 MNHEY and CDR2 SMNVEV (reference sequence). CDR3 in amino acids: CASSPSPGQPNEKLFF. CDR3 nucleotides: TGTGCCAGCAGTCCGTCTCCGGGACAGCCTAATGAAAAACTGTTTTTT.

V usage is TRBV6-1 and J usage is TRBJ2-7, with D perhaps TRBD2 (7 bases). This CDR3 has 14 residues. V shed 3 bases and J shed 1 base, with 10 bases lying between them. Per germline, CDR1 MNHNS and CDR2 SASEGT. The CDR3, as DNA: TGTGCCAGCAGTGAGGGGGGGCCTTCCTACGAGCAGTACTTC. Translation gives CASSEGGPSYEQYF.

The chain joins TRBV18 to TRBJ1-2, with D perhaps matching TRBD1 (6 bases). There are 13 residues in the CDR3. Germline-derived CDR1 and CDR2 are KGHSH and LQKENI. V gave up 4 bases and J gave up 2 bases, with 8 bases separating them. CDR3 sequence reads: CASSRDRNYGYTF. The CDR3 DNA reads TGTGCCAGCTCACGTGACAGGAACTATGGCTACACCTTC. Full variable domain (remainder filled in from reference TRBV18 and TRBJ1-2): NAGVMQNPRHLVRRRGQEARLRCSPMKGHSHVYWYRQLPEEGLKFMVYLQKENIIDESGMPKERFSAEFPKEGPSILRIQQVVRGDSAAYFCASSRDRNYGYTFGSGTRLTVV.

The chain uses TRBV2 and TRBJ2-7; no definite D call. The CDR3 is 11 amino acids. V gave up 5 bases and J gave up 7 bases, with 9 bases separating them. The V gene's germline CDR1 is SNHLY and CDR2 FYNNEI. CDR3 DNA: TGTGCCAGCAGTTCAGTGAGGGAGCAGTACTTC. Translated, it gives CASSSVREQYF.

The chain combines TRBV3-1 (or the pseudogene TRBV3-2) with TRBJ1-1; 7 nucleotides line up with TRBD1. This CDR3 comprises 13 residues. Germline loops: CDR1 LGHDT, CDR2 YNNKEL (reference sequence). With V trimmed by 6 bases and J by 1 base, 2 bases remained unmatched. The CDR3 DNA is TGTGCCAGCAGTCGACAGGGGAACACTGAAGCTTTCTTT. It codes for CASSRQGNTEAFF.

The rearrangement links TRBV5-6 to TRBJ1-4; the match to TRBD1 covers 8 bases. The V segment lost 6 bases and the J segment 6 bases; nucleotides outside the gene matches: 10. The germline V gene encodes CDR1 SGHDT and CDR2 YYEEEE. The CDR3 totals 15 residues. CDR3 region: CASTFTGTGDEKLFF. CDR3 DNA: TGTGCCAGCACCTTCACCGGGACAGGCGATGAAAAACTGTTTTTT.

This clone is a singleton in its sample. The genes are TRBV6-5 and TRBJ1-1; D call uncertain. Germline V gene lookup returns CDR1 MNHEY and CDR2 SVGAGI. This CDR3 is 10 amino acids long. V dropped 6 bases and J dropped 4 bases, with 3 bases sitting between them. CDR3 loop: CASRATEAFF. The CDR3 nucleotides read TGTGCCAGCAGGGCCACTGAAGCTTTCTTT.

CDR3 sequence: CAWSVLAGGYNEQFF. The CDR3 DNA reads TGTGCCTGGAGTGTCTTAGCGGGAGGTTACAATGAGCAGTTCTTC. The chain joins TRBV30 to TRBJ2-1; 10 bases are a match to TRBD2. The CDR3 runs 15 residues. The J segment lost 4 bases and the V segment lost 0 bases, leaving 3 bases of the junction unmatched. CDR1 GTSNPN and CDR2 SVGIG come from the germline V gene (reference sequence).

This clone has more than one count but fewer than ten. V is TRBV28 and J is TRBJ1-2; TRBD1 matches 9 bases. Germline V lookup: CDR1 MDHEN, CDR2 SYDVKM. V shed 3 bases and J 7 bases; nucleotides not matched to a gene: 12. The CDR3 covers 16 residues. The CDR3 here is CASSFSHTGGAGGYTF. For the CDR3, the DNA is TGTGCCAGCAGTTTTTCTCACACAGGGGGCGCGGGTGGCTACACCTTC.

The chain employs TRBV6-8 and TRBJ2-7, with 7 bases matching TRBD2. This CDR3 contains 18 residues. The germline V gene encodes CDR1 MNHGY and CDR2 SAAAGT. V lost 2 bases, J lost 0 bases, and 13 bases stayed unmatched. In DNA form, the CDR3 reads TGTGCCAGCAGTTACGTGGGAGGGAGGGACGCCAGCTCCTACGAGCAGTACTTC. Protein sequence: CASSYVGGRDASSYEQYF.

The chain combines TRBV7-3 with TRBJ2-7, with a possible D match to TRBD1 (6 bases). Germline CDR1 and CDR2: SGHTA and FQGTGA. CDR3 length: 13 residues. Deletions cut 1 base from V and 4 bases from J, with 8 bases between. The CDR3 loop reads CASSLKQGYEQYF. The DNA of the CDR3 is TGTGCCAGCAGCTTAAAACAGGGATACGAGCAGTACTTC.

V and J are TRBV27 and TRBJ2-3, with 10 bases fitting TRBD1. Trimming cost V 4 bases and J 7 bases; bases outside gene matches: 14. The germline gives CDR1 MNHEY, CDR2 SMNVEV (reference sequence). The CDR3 extends over 17 amino acids. CDR3 loop: CASSSLLRDRGPHTQYF. CDR3 nucleotide sequence: TGTGCCAGCAGTTCACTCCTCCGGGACAGGGGTCCACATACGCAGTATTTT.

This rearrangement joins TRBV9 to TRBJ2-3; 7 bases agree with TRBD2. The germline V gene encodes CDR1 SGDLS and CDR2 YYNGEE. Trimming cost V 0 bases and J 5 bases; bases outside gene matches: 3. This CDR3 is 14 amino acids long. The CDR3 region has the DNA TGTGCCAGCAGCGTAGAGGGGAGGGTAGATACGCAGTATTTT. Translating it yields CASSVEGRVDTQYF.

The table lists this clone with a few counts. The chain recombines TRBV5-1 with TRBJ2-6; no firm D call. The V end was cut by 2 bases, the J end by 0 bases, with 9 bases between. The CDR3 has 16 amino acids. The germline V gene has CDR1 SGHRS and CDR2 YFSETQ. CDR3 bases: TGCGCCAGCAGCTTACAATGGAGCTCTGGGGCCAACGTCCTGACTTTC. It yields the protein CASSLQWSSGANVLTF.